This T cell receptor (beta chain) was identified during a study of T cells in Graves' hyperthyroidism and ophthalmopathy. Whole-study findings and limits: Blood held most thyroid clonotypes expanded above 0.001 frequency. Using 13 V-J features, a model discriminated ophthalmopathy from stable hyperthyroidism.

The CDR3 is made up of 12 amino acids. Per the germline V gene, CDR1 is SGHVS and CDR2 is FNYEAQ. To note about this clonotype: Its matching antigen is unknown. Its ends do not fully match the called genes, so a read error is possible.

Amplification of TCR beta CDR3 regions was performed using RNA transcripts as template. When the TCR CDR3 underwent first-round RT-PCR, the HTBI primer set was used. TCRdb independently ran MiXCR on the multiplex PCR reads; one entry per CDR3 protein. The table has approximately 30,000 distinct CDR3 sequences, roughly half seen once. Ophthalmopathy patients all had a Clinical Activity Score of at least 3, a NOSPECS grade of at least 4 and disease under 3 months old. Fresh peripheral blood, 9.5 to 10 ml of it, supplied the PBMCs. The specimen sequenced was blood. The clonotype originates from a woman aged 40 to 50 with Graves' ophthalmopathy. The chain employs TRBV7-6 and TRBJ2-5; perhaps TRBD1 as D (6 bases). Written as DNA, the CDR3 is TGTACCAGCAGCGAAACAGGGGAGACCCAGTACTTC. Translating gives CTSSETGETQYF.